What follows is one T cell receptor beta chain and its context. This record comes from a study of blood T cell repertoires in COVID-19. Study-level background: Some COVID-19 samples were acute and others convalescent; all came from the United States, Italy and Spain. PBMCs, B-cell-depleted T cells, or T cells were the source of the cDNA or gDNA that made up the material.

Grouping used clinical history reported by participants in a survey and questionnaire. There are 15 residues in the CDR3. Trimming shortened V by 0 bases and J by 7 bases, and 13 bases separated the two germline ends. Germline lookup yields CDR1 LGHNA and CDR2 YSLEER. Original processing notes: It was from reference gene primer amplification that nucleated cell counts were estimated. Here immunoSEQ multiplex PCR was the method, and the copy in TCRdb shows in-frame clones only, minus some. From that table come the V and J calls and clone size; the DNA was used to work out D and trimming. The sample shows a few hundred thousand clones, around 91% of them seen only once.

This chain uses TRBV4-3 with TRBJ2-1; D gene unclear. The specimen sequenced was PBMCs or T cells enriched from blood (not recorded which). The TCR was taken from a woman aged 18 to 35 with acute COVID-19. CDR3 DNA: TGCGCCAGCAGCCAAGAGCTAGTTGTTCAGAATGAGCAGTTCTTC. It encodes CASSQELVVQNEQFF.